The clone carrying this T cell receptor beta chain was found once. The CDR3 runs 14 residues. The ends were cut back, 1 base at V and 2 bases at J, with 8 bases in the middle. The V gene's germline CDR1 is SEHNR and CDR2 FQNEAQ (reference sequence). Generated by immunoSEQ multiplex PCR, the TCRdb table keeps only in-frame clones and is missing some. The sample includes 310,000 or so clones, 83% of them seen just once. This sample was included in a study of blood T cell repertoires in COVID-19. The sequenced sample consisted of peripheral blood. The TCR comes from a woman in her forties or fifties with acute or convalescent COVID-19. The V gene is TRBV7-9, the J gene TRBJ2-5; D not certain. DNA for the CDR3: TGTGCCAGCAGCTTAGACCTAACTCAAGAGACCCAGTACTTC. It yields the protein CASSLDLTQETQYF.